The clone carrying this TCR beta chain was seen a handful of times. Its antigen is not known. Profiling relied on immunoSEQ multiplex PCR, and the TCRdb table lists in-frame clones only, not all of them. The table includes hundreds of thousands of clones, 74% detected once. This record comes from a study of shared clonotypes between healthy human individuals. Study-wide findings and caveats: Relative to clonotypes present in all four donors, those not shared had lower generation probabilities.

The origin of this receptor is a woman in her thirties in good health. The sequencing sample was made of memory CD4+ T cells sorted from blood. As to subset: CD45RA-negative fraction.

CDR3 residues: CASSINPDRLSGYTF. CDR3 DNA sequence: TGTGCCAGTAGTATTAACCCCGACCGCTTGAGTGGCTACACCTTC. J is TRBJ1-2 and V is TRBV19; D gene unclear. This CDR3 has 15 residues. In germline, CDR1 is LNHDA, CDR2 SQIVND (reference sequence). With 3 bases removed from V and 7 bases from J, the gap between germline ends came to 18 bases. The whole variable domain, remainder taken from reference TRBV19 and TRBJ1-2, is DGGITQSPKYLFRKEGQNVTLSCEQNLNHDAMYWYRQDPGQGLRLIYYSQIVNDFQKGDIAEGYSVSREKKESFPLTVTSAQKNPTAFYLCASSINPDRLSGYTFGSGTRLTVV.